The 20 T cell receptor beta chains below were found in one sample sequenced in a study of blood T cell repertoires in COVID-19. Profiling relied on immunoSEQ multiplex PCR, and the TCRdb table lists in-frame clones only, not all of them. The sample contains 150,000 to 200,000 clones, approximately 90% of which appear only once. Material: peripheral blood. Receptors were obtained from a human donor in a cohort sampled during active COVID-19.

The CDR3 coding sequence is TGTGCCAGCAGCCCTAACTCGGGAGGTGAAAAACTGTTTTTT. Amino acids: CASSPNSGGEKLFF. The chain has TRBV7-2 and TRBJ1-4; D is unclear. This CDR3 has 14 amino acids. Per the germline V gene, CDR1 is SGHTA and CDR2 is FQGNSA. V lost 5 bases and J 7 bases, leaving 14 bases between the germline ends.

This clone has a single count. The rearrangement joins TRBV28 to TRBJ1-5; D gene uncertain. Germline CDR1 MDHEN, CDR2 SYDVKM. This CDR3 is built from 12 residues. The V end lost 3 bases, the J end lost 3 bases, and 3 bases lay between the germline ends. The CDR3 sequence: CASSLANQPQHF. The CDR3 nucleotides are TGTGCCAGCAGTTTGGCCAATCAGCCCCAGCATTTT.

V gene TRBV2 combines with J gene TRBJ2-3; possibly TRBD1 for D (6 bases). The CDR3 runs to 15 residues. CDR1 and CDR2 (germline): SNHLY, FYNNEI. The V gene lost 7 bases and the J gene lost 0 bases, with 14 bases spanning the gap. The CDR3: CASKKGDSSTDTQYF. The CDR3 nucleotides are TGTGCCAGCAAAAAGGGGGATTCTAGCACAGATACGCAGTATTTT.

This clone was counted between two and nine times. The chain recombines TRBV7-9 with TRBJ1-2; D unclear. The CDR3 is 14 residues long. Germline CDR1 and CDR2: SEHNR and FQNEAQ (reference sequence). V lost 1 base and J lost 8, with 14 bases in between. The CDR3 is CASSLGLNQGGYTF. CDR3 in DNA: TGTGCCAGCAGCTTAGGACTTAACCAAGGCGGCTACACCTTC.

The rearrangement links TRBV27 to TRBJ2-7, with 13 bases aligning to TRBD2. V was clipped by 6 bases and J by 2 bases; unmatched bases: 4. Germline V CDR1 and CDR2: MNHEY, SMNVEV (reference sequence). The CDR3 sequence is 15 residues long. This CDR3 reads CASSGLAGDTYEQYF. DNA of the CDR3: TGTGCCAGCAGCGGACTAGCGGGAGACACCTACGAGCAGTACTTC.

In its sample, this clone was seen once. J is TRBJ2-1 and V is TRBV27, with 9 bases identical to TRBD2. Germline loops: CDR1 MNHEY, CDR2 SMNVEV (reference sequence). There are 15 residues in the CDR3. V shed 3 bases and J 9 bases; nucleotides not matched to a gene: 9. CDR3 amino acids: CASSFRAGGPGEQFF. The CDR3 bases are TGTGCCAGCAGTTTTAGGGCGGGAGGGCCAGGTGAGCAGTTCTTC.

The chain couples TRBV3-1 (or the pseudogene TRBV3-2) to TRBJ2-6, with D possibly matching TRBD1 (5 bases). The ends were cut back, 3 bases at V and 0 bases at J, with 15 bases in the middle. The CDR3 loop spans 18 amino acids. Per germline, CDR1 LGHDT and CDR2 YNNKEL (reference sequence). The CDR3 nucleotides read TGTGCCAGCAGCCACTCAATTAACAGGTTCTCTGGGGCCAACGTCCTGACTTTC. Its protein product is CASSHSINRFSGANVLTF.

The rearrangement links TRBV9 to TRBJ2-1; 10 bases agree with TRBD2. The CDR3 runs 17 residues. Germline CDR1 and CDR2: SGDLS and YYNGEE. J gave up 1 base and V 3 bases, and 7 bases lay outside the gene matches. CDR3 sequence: CASSGKLAGGSYNEQFF. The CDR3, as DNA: TGTGCCAGCAGCGGAAAATTAGCGGGGGGTTCCTACAATGAGCAGTTCTTC. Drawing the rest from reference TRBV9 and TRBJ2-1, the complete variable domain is DSGVTQTPKHLITATGQRVTLRCSPRSGDLSVYWYQQSLDQGLQFLIQYYNGEERAKGNILERFSAQQFPDLHSELNLSSLELGDSALYFCASSGKLAGGSYNEQFFGPGTRLTVL.

CDR3 amino acids: CASSQDSPTGVKANYGYTF. The CDR3 DNA reads TGTGCCAGCAGCCAAGATTCGCCGACAGGGGTCAAAGCTAACTATGGCTACACCTTC. The rearrangement joins TRBV3-1 (or the pseudogene TRBV3-2) to TRBJ1-2; TRBD1 matches 8 bases. The germline V gene has CDR1 LGHDT and CDR2 YNNKEL (reference sequence). V was pared by 0 bases and J by 0 bases, with 12 bases of the junction left unmatched. The CDR3 sequence is 19 residues long.

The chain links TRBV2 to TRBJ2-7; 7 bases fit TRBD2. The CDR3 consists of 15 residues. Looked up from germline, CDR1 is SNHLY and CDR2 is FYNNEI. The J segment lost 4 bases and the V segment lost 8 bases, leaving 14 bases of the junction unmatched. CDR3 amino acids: CASQIRAGEGYEQYF. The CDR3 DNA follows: TGTGCCAGCCAGATTAGGGCGGGAGAAGGTTACGAGCAGTACTTC. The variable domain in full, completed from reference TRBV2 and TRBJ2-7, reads EPEVTQTPSHQVTQMGQEVILRCVPISNHLYFYWYRQILGQKVEFLVSFYNNEISEKSEIFDDQFSVERPDGSNFTLKIRSTKLEDSAMYFCASQIRAGEGYEQYFGPGTRLTVT.

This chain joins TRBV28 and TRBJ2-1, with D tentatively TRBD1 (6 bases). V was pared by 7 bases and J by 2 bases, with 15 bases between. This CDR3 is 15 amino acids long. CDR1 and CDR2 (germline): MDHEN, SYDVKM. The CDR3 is CASTTPRTAYNEQFF. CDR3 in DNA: TGTGCCAGCACCACGCCGCGGACAGCCTACAATGAGCAGTTCTTC.

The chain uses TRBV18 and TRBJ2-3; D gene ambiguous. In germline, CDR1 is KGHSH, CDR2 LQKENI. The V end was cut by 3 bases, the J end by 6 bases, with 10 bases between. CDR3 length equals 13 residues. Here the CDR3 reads CASSPSSGDTQYF. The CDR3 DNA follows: TGTGCCAGCTCACCTTCTTCCGGTGATACGCAGTATTTT.

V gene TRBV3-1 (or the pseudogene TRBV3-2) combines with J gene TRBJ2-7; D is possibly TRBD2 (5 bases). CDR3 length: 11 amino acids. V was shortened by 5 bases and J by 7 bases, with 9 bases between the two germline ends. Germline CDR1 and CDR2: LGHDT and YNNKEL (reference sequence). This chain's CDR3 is CASSTGEEQYF. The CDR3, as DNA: TGTGCCAGCAGCACCGGGGAGGAGCAGTACTTC.

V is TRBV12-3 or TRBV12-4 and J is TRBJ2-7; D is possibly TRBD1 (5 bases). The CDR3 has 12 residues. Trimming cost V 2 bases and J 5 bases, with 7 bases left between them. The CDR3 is CASSLRQHEQYF. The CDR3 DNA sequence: TGTGCCAGCAGTTTAAGACAGCACGAGCAGTACTTC.

Here the CDR3 DNA reads TGCGCCAGCAGCCAAGCCGTACAGGGGGGTAACTATGGCTACACCTTC. Translation gives CASSQAVQGGNYGYTF. This chain links TRBV4-1 with TRBJ1-2; 8 bases are a match to TRBD1. Germline values: CDR1 MGHRA, CDR2 YSYEKL. CDR3 length equals 16 residues. V gave up 1 base and J gave up 1 base; unmatched junction bases: 5.

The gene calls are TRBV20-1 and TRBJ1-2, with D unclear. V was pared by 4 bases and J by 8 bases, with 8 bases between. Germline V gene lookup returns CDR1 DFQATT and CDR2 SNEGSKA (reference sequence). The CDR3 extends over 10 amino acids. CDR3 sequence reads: CSAKNSGYTF. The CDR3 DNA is TGCAGTGCTAAAAATTCAGGCTACACCTTC.

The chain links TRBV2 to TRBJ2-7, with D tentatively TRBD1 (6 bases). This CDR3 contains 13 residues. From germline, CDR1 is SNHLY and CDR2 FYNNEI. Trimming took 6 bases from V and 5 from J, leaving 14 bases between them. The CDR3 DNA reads TGTGCCAGCAGGGCCAGGGGAGACGACGAGCAGTACTTC. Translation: CASRARGDDEQYF.

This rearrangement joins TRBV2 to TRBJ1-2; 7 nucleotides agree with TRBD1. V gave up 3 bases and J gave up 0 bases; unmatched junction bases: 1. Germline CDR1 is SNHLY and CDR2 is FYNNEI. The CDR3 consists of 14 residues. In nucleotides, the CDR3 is TGTGCCAGCAGTGAGCAGGGGGCTAACTATGGCTACACCTTC. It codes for CASSEQGANYGYTF.

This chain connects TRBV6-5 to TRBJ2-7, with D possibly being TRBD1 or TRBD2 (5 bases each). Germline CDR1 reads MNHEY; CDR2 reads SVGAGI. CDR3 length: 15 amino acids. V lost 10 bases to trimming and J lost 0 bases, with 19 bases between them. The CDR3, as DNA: TGTGCCACCAGAGGGGCGTTTGAGTACTCCTACGAGCAGTACTTC. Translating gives CATRGAFEYSYEQYF.

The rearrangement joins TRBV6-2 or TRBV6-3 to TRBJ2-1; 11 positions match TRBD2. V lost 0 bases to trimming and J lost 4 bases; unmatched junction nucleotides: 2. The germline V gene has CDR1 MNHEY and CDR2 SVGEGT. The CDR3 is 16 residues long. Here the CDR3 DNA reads TGTGCCAGCAGTTACTCCGCTAGCGGGAGGTACAATGAGCAGTTCTTC. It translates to CASSYSASGRYNEQFF.